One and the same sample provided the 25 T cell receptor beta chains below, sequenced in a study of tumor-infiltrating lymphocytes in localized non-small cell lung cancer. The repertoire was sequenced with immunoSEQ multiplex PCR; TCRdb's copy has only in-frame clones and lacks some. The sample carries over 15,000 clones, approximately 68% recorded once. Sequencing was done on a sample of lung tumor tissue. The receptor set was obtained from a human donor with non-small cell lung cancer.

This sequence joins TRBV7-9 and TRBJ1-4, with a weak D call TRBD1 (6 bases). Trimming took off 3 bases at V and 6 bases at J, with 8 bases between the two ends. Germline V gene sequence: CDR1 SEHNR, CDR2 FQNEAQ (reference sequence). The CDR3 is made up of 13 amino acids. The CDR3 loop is CASSFRGDEKLFF. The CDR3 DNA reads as TGTGCCAGCAGCTTTAGGGGGGATGAAAAACTGTTTTTT.

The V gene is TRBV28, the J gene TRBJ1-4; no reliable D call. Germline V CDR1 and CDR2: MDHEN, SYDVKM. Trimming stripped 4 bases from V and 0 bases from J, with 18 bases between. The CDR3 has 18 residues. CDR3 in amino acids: CASSSPNGPVATNEKLFF. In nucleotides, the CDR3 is TGTGCCAGCAGTTCCCCCAACGGGCCAGTTGCAACTAATGAAAAACTGTTTTTT. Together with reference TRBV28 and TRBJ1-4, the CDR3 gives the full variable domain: DVKVTQSSRYLVKRTGEKVFLECVQDMDHENMFWYRQDPGLGLRLIYFSYDVKMKEKGDIPEGYSVSREKKERFSLILESASTNQTSMYLCASSSPNGPVATNEKLFFGSGTQLSVL.

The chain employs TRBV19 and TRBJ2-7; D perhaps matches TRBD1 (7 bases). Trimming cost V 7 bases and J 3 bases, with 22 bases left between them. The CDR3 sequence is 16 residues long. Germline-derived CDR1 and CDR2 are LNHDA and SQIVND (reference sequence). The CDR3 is CASTAGPGQQGYEQYF. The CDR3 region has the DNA TGTGCCAGTACCGCGGGACCGGGACAGCAGGGCTACGAGCAGTACTTC. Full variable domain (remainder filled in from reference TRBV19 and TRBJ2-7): DGGITQSPKYLFRKEGQNVTLSCEQNLNHDAMYWYRQDPGQGLRLIYYSQIVNDFQKGDIAEGYSVSREKKESFPLTVTSAQKNPTAFYLCASTAGPGQQGYEQYFGPGTRLTVT.

This CDR3 is CASSPRGQGTTGELFF. The CDR3 DNA is TGCGCCAGCAGCCCCAGGGGTCAGGGGACCACCGGGGAGCTGTTTTTT. The V and J genes are TRBV4-3 and TRBJ2-2; TRBD1 might be the D (6 bases). Germline values: CDR1 LGHNA, CDR2 YSLEER. V was cut by 4 bases and J by 4 bases, with 16 bases left in between. The CDR3 has 16 amino acids.

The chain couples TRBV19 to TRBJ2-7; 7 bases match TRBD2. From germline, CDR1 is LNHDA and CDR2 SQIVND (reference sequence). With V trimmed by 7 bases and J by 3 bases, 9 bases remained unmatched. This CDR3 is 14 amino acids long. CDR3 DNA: TGTGCCAGTAATCCTAGCGGAGGCTTCTACGAGCAGTACTTC. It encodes CASNPSGGFYEQYF.

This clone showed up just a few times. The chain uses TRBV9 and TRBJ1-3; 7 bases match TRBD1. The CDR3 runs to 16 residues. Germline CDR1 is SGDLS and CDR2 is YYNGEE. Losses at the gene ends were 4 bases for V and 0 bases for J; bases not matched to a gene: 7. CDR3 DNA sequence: TGTGCCAGCAGCTCGACAGGGTCCTTCTCTGGAAACACCATATATTTT. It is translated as CASSSTGSFSGNTIYF. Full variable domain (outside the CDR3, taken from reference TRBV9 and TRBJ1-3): DSGVTQTPKHLITATGQRVTLRCSPRSGDLSVYWYQQSLDQGLQFLIQYYNGEERAKGNILERFSAQQFPDLHSELNLSSLELGDSALYFCASSSTGSFSGNTIYFGEGSWLTVV.

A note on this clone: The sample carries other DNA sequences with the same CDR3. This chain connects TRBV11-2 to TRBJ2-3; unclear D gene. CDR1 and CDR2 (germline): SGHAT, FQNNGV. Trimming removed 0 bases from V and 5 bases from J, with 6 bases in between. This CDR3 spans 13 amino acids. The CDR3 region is CASSLDRVDTQYF. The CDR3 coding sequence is TGTGCCAGCAGCTTAGATCGGGTAGATACGCAGTATTTT.

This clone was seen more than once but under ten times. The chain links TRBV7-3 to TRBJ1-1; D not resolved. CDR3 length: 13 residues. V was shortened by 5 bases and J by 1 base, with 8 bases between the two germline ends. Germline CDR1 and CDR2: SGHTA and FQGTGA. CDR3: CASSELANTEAFF. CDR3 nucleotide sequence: TGTGCCAGCAGCGAACTCGCGAACACTGAAGCTTTCTTT.

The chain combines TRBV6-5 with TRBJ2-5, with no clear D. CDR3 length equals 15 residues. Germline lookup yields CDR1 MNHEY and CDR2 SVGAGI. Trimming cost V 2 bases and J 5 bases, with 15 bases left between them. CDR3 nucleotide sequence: TGTGCCAGCAGTTACAGGCCTAGAGGTACGGAGACCCAGTACTTC. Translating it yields CASSYRPRGTETQYF.

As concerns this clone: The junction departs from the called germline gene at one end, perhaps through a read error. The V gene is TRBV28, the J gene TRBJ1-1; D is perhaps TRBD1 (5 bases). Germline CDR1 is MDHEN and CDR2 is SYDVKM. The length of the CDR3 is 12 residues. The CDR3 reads CASSSRDFHSLF. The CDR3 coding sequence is TGTGCCAGCAGCTCTAGGGACTTCCACTCTCTATTT. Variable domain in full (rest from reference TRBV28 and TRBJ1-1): DVKVTQSSRYLVKRTGEKVFLECVQDMDHENMFWYRQDPGLGLRLIYFSYDVKMKEKGDIPEGYSVSREKKERFSLILESASTNQTSMYLCASSSRDFHSLFGQGTRLTVV.

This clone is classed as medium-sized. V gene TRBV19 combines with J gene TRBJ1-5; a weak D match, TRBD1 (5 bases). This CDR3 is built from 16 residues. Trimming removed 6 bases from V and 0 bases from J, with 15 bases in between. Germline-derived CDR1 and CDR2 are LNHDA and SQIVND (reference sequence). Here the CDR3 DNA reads TGTGCCAGTAGCGCATACGGGGGTTATAGCAATCAGCCCCAGCATTTT. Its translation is CASSAYGGYSNQPQHF.

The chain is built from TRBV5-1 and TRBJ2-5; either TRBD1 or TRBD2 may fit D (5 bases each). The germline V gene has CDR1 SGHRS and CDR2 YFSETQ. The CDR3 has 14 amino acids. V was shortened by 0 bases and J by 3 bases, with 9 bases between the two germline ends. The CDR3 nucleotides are TGCGCCAGCAGCTTGGCCGTGGGGGAAGAGACCCAGTACTTC. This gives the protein CASSLAVGEETQYF.

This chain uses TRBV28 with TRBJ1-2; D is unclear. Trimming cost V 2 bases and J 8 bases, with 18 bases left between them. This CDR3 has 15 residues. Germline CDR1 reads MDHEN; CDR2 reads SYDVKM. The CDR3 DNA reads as TGTGCCAGCAGTTTAGTCCTGTACCAGTTAGCGGGCTACACCTTC. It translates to CASSLVLYQLAGYTF.

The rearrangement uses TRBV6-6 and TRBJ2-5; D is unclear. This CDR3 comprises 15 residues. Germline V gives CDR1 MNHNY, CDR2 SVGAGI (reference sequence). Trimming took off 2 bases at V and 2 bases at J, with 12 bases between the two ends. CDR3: CASSYGRRIQETQYF. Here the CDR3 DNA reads TGTGCCAGCAGTTACGGCAGGCGTATTCAAGAGACCCAGTACTTC.

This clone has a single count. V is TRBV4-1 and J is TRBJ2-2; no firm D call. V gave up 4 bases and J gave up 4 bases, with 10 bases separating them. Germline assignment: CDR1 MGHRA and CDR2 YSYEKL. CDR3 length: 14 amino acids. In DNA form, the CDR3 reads TGCGCCAGCAGCCTTGACCCAGGCACCGGGGAGCTGTTTTTT. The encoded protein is CASSLDPGTGELFF.

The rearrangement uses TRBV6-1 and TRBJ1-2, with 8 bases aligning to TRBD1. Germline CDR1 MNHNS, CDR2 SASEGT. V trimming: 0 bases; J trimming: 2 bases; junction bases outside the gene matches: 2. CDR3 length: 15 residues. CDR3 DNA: TGTGCCAGCAGTGAAGCTTGGACAGGGAACTATGGCTACACCTTC. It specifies CASSEAWTGNYGYTF.

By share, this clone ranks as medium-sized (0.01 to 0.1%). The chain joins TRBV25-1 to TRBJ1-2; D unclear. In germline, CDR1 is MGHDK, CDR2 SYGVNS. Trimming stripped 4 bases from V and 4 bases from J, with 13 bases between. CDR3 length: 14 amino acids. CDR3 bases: TGTGCCAGCAGTGCCTCCGGGAGGTTCTATGGCTACACCTTC. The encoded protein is CASSASGRFYGYTF.

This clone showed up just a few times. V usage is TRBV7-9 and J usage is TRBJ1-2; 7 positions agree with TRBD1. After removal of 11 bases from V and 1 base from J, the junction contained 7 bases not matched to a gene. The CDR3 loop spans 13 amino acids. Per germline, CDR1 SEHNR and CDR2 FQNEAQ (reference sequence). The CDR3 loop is CACRDSLNYGYTF. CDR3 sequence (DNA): TGTGCCTGCCGGGACAGCCTTAACTATGGCTACACCTTC.

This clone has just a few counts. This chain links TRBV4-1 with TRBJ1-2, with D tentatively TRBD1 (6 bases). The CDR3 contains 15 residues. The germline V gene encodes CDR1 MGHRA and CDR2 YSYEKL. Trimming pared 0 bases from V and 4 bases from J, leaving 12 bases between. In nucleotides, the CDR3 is TGCGCCAGCAGCCAAGACACAGGGACTGCCTATGGCTACACCTTC. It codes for CASSQDTGTAYGYTF.

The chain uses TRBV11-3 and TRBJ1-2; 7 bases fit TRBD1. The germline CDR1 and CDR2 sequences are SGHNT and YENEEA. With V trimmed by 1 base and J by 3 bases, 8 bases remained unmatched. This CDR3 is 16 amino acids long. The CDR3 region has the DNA TGTGCCAGCAGCTTAGGAAGGACAGGAAGCTACTATGGCTACACCTTC. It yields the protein CASSLGRTGSYYGYTF.

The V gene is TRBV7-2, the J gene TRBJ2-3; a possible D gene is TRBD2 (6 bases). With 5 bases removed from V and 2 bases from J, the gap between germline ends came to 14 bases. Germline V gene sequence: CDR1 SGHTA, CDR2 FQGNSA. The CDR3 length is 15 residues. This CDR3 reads CASSPGLGFTDTQYF. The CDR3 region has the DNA TGTGCCAGCAGCCCGGGACTTGGGTTCACAGATACGCAGTATTTT.

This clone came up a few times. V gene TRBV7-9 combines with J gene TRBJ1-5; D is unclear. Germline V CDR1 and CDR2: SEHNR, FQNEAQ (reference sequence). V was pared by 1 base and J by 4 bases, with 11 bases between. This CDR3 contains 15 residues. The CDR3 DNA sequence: TGTGCCAGCAGCTTAGGGGCGGCAGAAAATCAGCCCCAGCATTTT. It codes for CASSLGAAENQPQHF.

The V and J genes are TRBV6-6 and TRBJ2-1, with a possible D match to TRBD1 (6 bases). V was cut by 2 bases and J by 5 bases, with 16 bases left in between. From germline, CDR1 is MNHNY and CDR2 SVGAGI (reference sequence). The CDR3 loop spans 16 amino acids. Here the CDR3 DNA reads TGTGCCAGCAGTTACCCGGCTGGGTCAGGGGACAATGAGCAGTTCTTC. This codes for CASSYPAGSGDNEQFF.

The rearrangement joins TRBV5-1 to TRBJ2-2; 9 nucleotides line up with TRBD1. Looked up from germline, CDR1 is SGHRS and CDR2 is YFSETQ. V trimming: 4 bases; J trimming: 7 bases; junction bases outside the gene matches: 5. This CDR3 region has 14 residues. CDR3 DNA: TGCGCCAGCAGCAACAGGGGGCCTGGCGGGGAGCTGTTTTTT. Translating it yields CASSNRGPGGELFF.

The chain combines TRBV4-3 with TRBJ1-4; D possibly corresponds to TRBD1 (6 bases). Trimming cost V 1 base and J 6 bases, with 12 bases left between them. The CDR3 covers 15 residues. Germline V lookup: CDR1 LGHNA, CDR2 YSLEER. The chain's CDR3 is CASSQGNRAYEKLFF. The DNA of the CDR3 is TGCGCCAGCAGCCAAGGAAACAGGGCTTATGAAAAACTGTTTTTT.